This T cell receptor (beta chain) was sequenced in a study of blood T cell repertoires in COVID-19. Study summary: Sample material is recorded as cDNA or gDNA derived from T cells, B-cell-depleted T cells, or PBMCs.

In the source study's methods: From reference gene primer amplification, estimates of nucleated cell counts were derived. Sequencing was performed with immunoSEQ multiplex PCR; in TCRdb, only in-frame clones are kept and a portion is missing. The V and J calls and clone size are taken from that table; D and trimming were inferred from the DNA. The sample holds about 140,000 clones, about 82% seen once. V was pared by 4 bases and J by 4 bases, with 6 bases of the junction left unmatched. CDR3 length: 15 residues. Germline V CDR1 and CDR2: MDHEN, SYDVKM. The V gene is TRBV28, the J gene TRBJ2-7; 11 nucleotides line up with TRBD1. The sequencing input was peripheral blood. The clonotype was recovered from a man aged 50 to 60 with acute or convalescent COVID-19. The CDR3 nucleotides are TGTGCCAGCAGTTCAGTGGGACAGGGGGGATACGAGCAGTACTTC. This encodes CASSSVGQGGYEQYF.